The entry below gives a single T cell receptor beta chain sequence along with its context. The data derive from a study of patients and donors after allogeneic stem cell transplantation. TCRdb itself ran the RT-PCR reads through MiXCR, one entry per CDR3 protein. The table lists about a million distinct CDR3 sequences, roughly 18% of them singletons. What was sequenced was blood, either unsorted or a sorted T cell fraction (not recorded which). The clonotype comes from a human donor who was either an allogeneic HSCT recipient or a stem cell or donor lymphocyte infusion donor (not recorded which). It is not recorded whose cells these are; they may come from a transplant donor.

CDR3 nucleotide sequence: TGTGCCAGCAGCCGGAGCCCTAAGGATACGCAGTATTTT. Translating gives CASSRSPKDTQYF. The chain carries TRBV6-1 and TRBJ2-3; D unresolved. From germline, CDR1 is MNHNS and CDR2 SASEGT. CDR3 length: 13 amino acids. The ends were cut back, 6 bases at V and 6 bases at J, with 13 bases in the middle.